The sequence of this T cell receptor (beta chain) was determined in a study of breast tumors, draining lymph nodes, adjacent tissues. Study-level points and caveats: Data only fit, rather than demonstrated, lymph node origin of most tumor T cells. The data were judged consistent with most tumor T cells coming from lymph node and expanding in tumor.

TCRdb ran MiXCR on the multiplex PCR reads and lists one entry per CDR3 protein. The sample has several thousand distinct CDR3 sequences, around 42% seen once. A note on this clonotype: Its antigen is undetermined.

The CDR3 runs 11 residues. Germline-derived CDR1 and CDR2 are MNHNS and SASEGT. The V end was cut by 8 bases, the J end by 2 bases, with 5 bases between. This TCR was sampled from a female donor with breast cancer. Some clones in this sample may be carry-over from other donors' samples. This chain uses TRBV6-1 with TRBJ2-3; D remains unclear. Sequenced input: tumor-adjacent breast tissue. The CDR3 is CASRVTDTQYF. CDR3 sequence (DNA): TGTGCCAGCCGGGTCACAGATACGCAGTATTTT.